This TCR beta chain was documented in a study of human T cells and chemical hapten exposure. About the study: Minor volume differences among pooled libraries chiefly drove per-sample TCR yield variation. General study findings and limits: No alteration of TCRs above 1 in 1000 frequency was seen with DPC sensitization.

As concerns this clonotype: Its antigen remains unidentified.

Germline CDR1 SGHNT, CDR2 YYREEE (reference sequence). The CDR3 runs to 13 residues. V was clipped by 0 bases and J by 9 bases, with 10 bases between them. Individual cDNA molecules had unique molecular identifiers attached to them by the library. TCRdb used MiXCR to reprocess the RACE reads, holding one entry per CDR3 protein. Of some 93,000 distinct CDR3 sequences in the sample, approximately 9% were seen once. The time point was: healthy volunteer bleed at 2 weeks. Unfractionated whole blood was the source of the extracted total RNA. The sample consisted of whole blood. The TCR comes from a female donor in good health. Some clones in this sample may be carry-over from other donors' samples. The V and J genes are TRBV5-4 and TRBJ2-1; the D is unclear. The CDR3 DNA follows: TGTGCCAGCAGCTTGGTTTCAGCACCTGAGCAGTTCTTC. Its protein product is CASSLVSAPEQFF.